Listed below are T cell receptor beta chains from one sample, sequenced in a study of identical twins. TCRdb re-analysed the 5' RACE reads in MiXCR, keeping a single row per CDR3 protein. Of about 290,000 distinct CDR3 sequences in the sample, 8.5% to 9.5% were seen once. This sample also belongs to another study, concerning yellow fever vaccine responses in identical twins.

Material: CD8+ T cells sorted from blood. These receptors were collected from a woman aged 18-29 years in good health. The CDR3 runs from the conserved cysteine through the conserved F or W. D genes are given only for firm matches. Some rows mark clone size as missing; the rest say once, few, many or name a class of expanded clone.

cdr3_aa | cdr3_nt | j_call | clone_size | v_call | d_call
CSVGGFGTEAFF | TGCAGCGTTGGCGGATTTGGCACTGAAGCTTTCTTT | TRBJ1-1 | - | TRBV29-1 | -
CASSPYQNEQFF | TGTGCCAGCTCACCCTATCAGAATGAGCAGTTCTTC | TRBJ2-1 | few | TRBV18 | -
CSAWDRGTNEQFF | TGCAGTGCCTGGGACAGAGGTACGAATGAGCAGTTCTTC | TRBJ2-1 | many | TRBV20-1 | TRBD1
CASSLLRGGTEAFF | TGTGCCAGCAGCTTGCTAAGGGGAGGCACTGAAGCTTTCTTT | TRBJ1-1 | few | TRBV11-2 | -
CSVEGAPYGYTF | TGCAGCGTTGAAGGGGCACCGTATGGCTACACCTTC | TRBJ1-2 | many | TRBV29-1 | -
CATSDLSRTVTGELFF | TGTGCCACCAGTGATTTGAGCAGGACAGTCACCGGGGAGCTGTTTTTT | TRBJ2-2 | many | TRBV24-1 | -
CSARGTGATEQYF | TGCAGTGCTAGGGGGACAGGGGCGACCGAGCAGTACTTC | TRBJ2-7 | many | TRBV20-1 | TRBD1
CASSYEGNHEQYF | TGTGCCAGCAGTTACGAGGGGAACCACGAGCAGTACTTC | TRBJ2-7 | few | TRBV6-5 | -
CASSYPRDRVHSNYNEQFF | TGTGCCAGCAGCTACCCCCGGGACAGGGTACATTCTAATTACAATGAGCAGTTCTTC | TRBJ2-1 | many | TRBV11-2 | TRBD1
CASSLRAGGGEQYF | TGTGCCAGCAGCCTAAGGGCAGGGGGTGGAGAGCAGTACTTC | TRBJ2-7 | - | TRBV11-2 | TRBD1
CASRLRPAPGSHSSYEQYF | TGTGCCAGCAGGCTAAGGCCGGCCCCGGGGTCACACAGCTCCTACGAGCAGTACTTC | TRBJ2-7 | - | TRBV11-2 | -
CSVVSENTGELFF | TGCAGCGTTGTTTCGGAAAACACCGGGGAGCTGTTTTTT | TRBJ2-2 | few | TRBV29-1 | -
CASTPAEGGTGELFF | TGTGCCAGCACCCCAGCGGAGGGGGGGACCGGGGAGCTGTTTTTT | TRBJ2-2 | many | TRBV12-3/TRBV12-4 | -
CASSKVVSSTEAFF | TGTGCCAGCAGCAAAGTGGTCAGCTCCACTGAAGCTTTCTTT | TRBJ1-1 | many | TRBV21-1 | -
CAISVETSGRIYEQYF | TGTGCCATCAGTGTGGAAACTAGCGGGCGCATCTACGAGCAGTACTTC | TRBJ2-7 | - | TRBV10-3 | TRBD2
CATSDYWQGKDTGELFF | TGTGCCACCAGTGATTATTGGCAGGGTAAAGACACCGGGGAGCTGTTTTTT | TRBJ2-2 | - | TRBV24-1 | -
CASSPSSGVLDTQYF | TGTGCCAGCTCACCAAGTAGCGGGGTGTTGGATACGCAGTATTTT | TRBJ2-3 | many | TRBV18 | TRBD2
CASSLAGGDTGELFF | TGTGCCAGCAGCTTAGCAGGAGGGGACACCGGGGAGCTGTTTTTT | TRBJ2-2 | - | TRBV7-9 | -
CSANTRTGNLYEQYF | TGCAGTGCCAATACCCGGACAGGAAACCTTTACGAGCAGTACTTC | TRBJ2-7 | many | TRBV20-1 | TRBD1
CSASGTSEVETQYF | TGCAGTGCTAGCGGGACTAGCGAGGTGGAGACCCAGTACTTC | TRBJ2-5 | - | TRBV20-1 | TRBD2
CASSKQDHTQYF | TGTGCCAGCAGCAAACAAGACCATACGCAGTATTTT | TRBJ2-3 | - | TRBV7-9 | -
CASSYLTSGGSNEQFF | TGTGCCAGCAGTTACCTGACTAGCGGGGGTTCAAATGAGCAGTTCTTC | TRBJ2-1 | few | TRBV28 | TRBD2
CSVKWGAYEQYF | TGCAGCGTTAAATGGGGGGCCTACGAGCAGTACTTC | TRBJ2-7 | many | TRBV29-1 | -
CATTGGFYEQYF | TGTGCCACTACAGGGGGCTTCTACGAGCAGTACTTC | TRBJ2-7 | few | TRBV2 | TRBD1
CASSLAPYNEQFF | TGTGCCAGCAGCTTAGCCCCCTACAATGAGCAGTTCTTC | TRBJ2-1 | many | TRBV7-9 | -
CSAPPFEQFF | TGCAGTGCTCCGCCCTTTGAGCAGTTCTTC | TRBJ2-1 | - | TRBV20-1 | -
CASSPYSGGPLLDEQYF | TGTGCCAGCAGCCCCTATTCGGGAGGGCCGTTGTTGGACGAGCAGTACTTC | TRBJ2-7 | few | TRBV14 | TRBD2
CASSQDQFSSYNSPLHF | TGTGCCAGCAGCCAAGACCAATTTAGCTCCTATAATTCACCCCTCCACTTT | TRBJ1-6 | - | TRBV3-1 | -
CASSVDQGLADYGYTF | TGTGCCAGCAGCGTAGATCAGGGACTCGCTGACTATGGCTACACCTTC | TRBJ1-2 | - | TRBV9 | -
CASSLARDPYEQYF | TGTGCCAGCAGCTTAGCCAGGGACCCCTACGAGCAGTACTTC | TRBJ2-7 | few | TRBV7-9 | -
CATGGHNQPQHF | TGTGCCACCGGGGGTCACAATCAGCCCCAGCATTTT | TRBJ1-5 | - | TRBV6-2/TRBV6-3 | -
CSASDKVERGSNTGELFF | TGCAGTGCTTCCGATAAGGTCGAGCGGGGGTCGAACACCGGGGAGCTGTTTTTT | TRBJ2-2 | - | TRBV20-1 | TRBD2
CASSHPSGGYNEQFF | TGTGCCAGCAGCCATCCTAGCGGGGGGTACAATGAGCAGTTCTTC | TRBJ2-1 | many | TRBV3-1 | TRBD2
CASSQDGLAGGETQYF | TGTGCCAGCAGCCAGGATGGACTAGCGGGAGGGGAGACCCAGTACTTC | TRBJ2-5 | many | TRBV3-1 | TRBD2
CASSSWDTQYF | TGTGCCAGCAGTAGCTGGGATACGCAGTATTTT | TRBJ2-3 | few | TRBV28 | -
CASSFASSGANVLTF | TGTGCCAGCAGTTTCGCTTCGAGTGGGGCCAACGTCCTGACTTTC | TRBJ2-6 | - | TRBV27 | -
CASSYLNFEQFF | TGCGCCAGCAGCTACCTAAATTTTGAGCAGTTCTTC | TRBJ2-1 | many | TRBV5-1 | -
CASSLTEDSNQPQHF | TGTGCCAGCAGCCTGACAGAAGATAGCAATCAGCCCCAGCATTTT | TRBJ1-5 | many | TRBV6-1 | -
CASSGDTGQPYNEQFF | TGTGCCAGCAGTGGGGATACAGGGCAGCCCTACAATGAGCAGTTCTTC | TRBJ2-1 | - | TRBV6-4 | -
CASSSSGDTQYF | TGTGCCAGCAGTTCTAGTGGAGATACGCAGTATTTT | TRBJ2-3 | many | TRBV12-3/TRBV12-4 | -
CASSRGRQGILYEQYF | TGTGCCAGCAGCCGGGGAAGACAGGGTATTTTGTACGAGCAGTACTTC | TRBJ2-7 | few | TRBV5-4 | TRBD1
CSADWDSSYEQYF | TGCAGTGCTGATTGGGACAGCTCCTACGAGCAGTACTTC | TRBJ2-7 | - | TRBV20-1 | TRBD1
CASSQDRANTEAFF | TGTGCCAGCTCACAGGACAGGGCTAACACTGAAGCTTTCTTT | TRBJ1-1 | - | TRBV18 | TRBD1
CSAAAGDTSYEQYF | TGCAGCGCCGCGGCGGGCGATACCTCCTACGAGCAGTACTTC | TRBJ2-7 | many | TRBV29-1 | -
CAWRDTGNTEAFF | TGTGCCTGGAGGGATACAGGGAACACTGAAGCTTTCTTT | TRBJ1-1 | many | TRBV30 | -
CASSLLAAGGPETQYF | TGTGCCAGCAGTTTACTAGCGGCGGGGGGGCCGGAGACCCAGTACTTC | TRBJ2-5 | - | TRBV27 | TRBD2
CASRDTVPEKLFF | TGTGCCAGCAGGGATACAGTGCCTGAAAAACTGTTTTTT | TRBJ1-4 | many | TRBV7-9 | -
CASSQSGIGSPLHF | TGTGCCAGCAGCCAATCGGGGATTGGGTCACCCCTCCACTTT | TRBJ1-6 | - | TRBV27 | -
CASSQAVSAGDEQFF | TGCGCCAGCAGCCAAGCTGTGTCCGCAGGGGATGAGCAGTTCTTC | TRBJ2-1 | many | TRBV4-1 | -
CASSPTWGYNSPLHF | TGTGCCAGCAGCCCAACGTGGGGTTATAATTCACCCCTCCACTTT | TRBJ1-6 | few | TRBV12-3/TRBV12-4 | -
CASSLVREMADTQYF | TGTGCCAGCAGTTTAGTCAGGGAAATGGCAGATACGCAGTATTTT | TRBJ2-3 | - | TRBV27 | -
CASSLDSITYGYTF | TGCGCCAGCAGCTTGGACTCCATCACCTATGGCTACACCTTC | TRBJ1-2 | - | TRBV5-1 | -
CASSSRQGFSYNSPLHF | TGTGCCAGCAGTTCGAGACAGGGTTTCTCATATAATTCACCCCTCCACTTT | TRBJ1-6 | - | TRBV12-3/TRBV12-4 | TRBD1
CATSTGGMNTEAFF | TGTGCCACCAGCACCGGGGGCATGAACACTGAAGCTTTCTTT | TRBJ1-1 | - | TRBV15 | -